A selection of T cell receptor beta chains follows, all from one sample in a study of PD-1 blockade in classical Hodgkin lymphoma. Measured with immunoSEQ multiplex PCR; TCRdb has only the in-frame clones, and not every one. The data contain roughly 8,500 clones, 87% of them singletons. This sample comprised peripheral blood mononuclear cells (PBMCs), obtained before the fourth cycle of nivolumab. The receptors come from a human donor with classical Hodgkin lymphoma. The conserved cysteine and the conserved F or W are not part of the CDR3 here. Each record gives: V gene, J gene, CDR3 protein.

TRBV27,TRBJ2-3,ASSAAEVPSTDTQY
TRBV9,TRBJ2-7,ASSVGPGGREYPHEQY
TRBV7-7,TRBJ2-1,ASSPAGEGSYNEQF
TRBV5-4,TRBJ1-1,ASKSEDRGPLGTEAF
TRBV7-3,TRBJ2-1,ASSLDRGRVV
TRBV7-9,TRBJ2-3,ASSLVSPGTDTQY
TRBV19,TRBJ2-1,ASHRLGGANEQF
TRBV7-9,TRBJ1-1,ASSLDSGNTEAF
TRBV30,TRBJ2-2,AWNGGQNTGELF
TRBV4-1,TRBJ2-7,ASSRLGQGAEQY
TRBV13,TRBJ2-2,ASSSSRGGPVNTGELF
TRBV6-1,TRBJ2-3,ASSLAGAGTDTQY
TRBV15,TRBJ1-2,ATSRKGQGSYGYT
TRBV18,TRBJ2-1,ASSPVRSYNEQF